This T cell receptor (beta chain) was recorded in a study of T cell responses to AZD1222 COVID-19 vaccine. Study details: Analysis merged second doses at about 4 or about 12 weeks. Study conclusions and caveats: Following two doses of AZD1222, Spike-specific TCR breadth and depth rose. Epitopes outside B.1.351 and B.1.1.7 mutated regions reportedly drew nearly half of spike TCRs. Vaccine-associated CD4 TCRs spanned spike, dominant at 160-218 and 743-854.

The table came from immunoSEQ multiplex PCR; TCRdb's copy has only in-frame clones and leaves some out. The sample yields over 95,000 clones, approximately 93% seen once. About this clone: Its antigen is unknown.

Trimming left V 3 bases short and J 5 bases short, with 8 bases between. The germline V gene has CDR1 MNHEY and CDR2 SMNVEV (reference sequence). This CDR3 is 13 amino acids long. The receptor was isolated from an adult in good health. The V gene is TRBV27, the J gene TRBJ2-4, with D perhaps matching TRBD2 (6 bases). The sequencing used peripheral blood, collected on day 0 of AZD1222 vaccination. CDR3 residues: CASSLGLQNIQYF. Written as DNA, the CDR3 is TGTGCCAGCAGTTTGGGACTTCAAAACATTCAGTACTTC.